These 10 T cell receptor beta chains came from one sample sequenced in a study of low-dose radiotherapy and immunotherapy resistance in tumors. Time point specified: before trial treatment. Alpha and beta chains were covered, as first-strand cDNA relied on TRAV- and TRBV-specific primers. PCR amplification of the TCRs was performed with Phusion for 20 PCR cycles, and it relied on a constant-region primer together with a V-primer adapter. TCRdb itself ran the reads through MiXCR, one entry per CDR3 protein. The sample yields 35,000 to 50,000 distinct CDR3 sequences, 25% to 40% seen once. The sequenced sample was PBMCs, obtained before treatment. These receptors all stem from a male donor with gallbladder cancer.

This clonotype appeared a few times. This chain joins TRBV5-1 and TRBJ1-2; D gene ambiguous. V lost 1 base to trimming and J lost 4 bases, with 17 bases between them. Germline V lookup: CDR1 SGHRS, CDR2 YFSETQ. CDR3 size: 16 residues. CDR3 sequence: CASSLKSAQIAYGYTF. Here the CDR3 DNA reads TGCGCCAGCAGCTTGAAGTCAGCTCAAATTGCCTATGGCTACACCTTC.

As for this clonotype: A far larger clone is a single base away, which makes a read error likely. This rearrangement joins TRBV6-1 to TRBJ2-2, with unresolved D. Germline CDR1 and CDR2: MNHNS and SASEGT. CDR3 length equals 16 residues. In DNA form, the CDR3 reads TGCGCCAGCAGTGACCAGAAGGGCATTAGCACCGGGGAGCTGTTTTTT. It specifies CASSDQKGISTGELFF.

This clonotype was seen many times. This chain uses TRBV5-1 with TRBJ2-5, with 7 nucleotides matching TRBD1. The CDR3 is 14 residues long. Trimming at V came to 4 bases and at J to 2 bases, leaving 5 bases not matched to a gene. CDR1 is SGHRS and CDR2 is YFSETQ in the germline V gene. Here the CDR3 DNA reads TGCGCCAGCAGCAAGGGGGACAGTCAAGAGACCCAGTACTTC. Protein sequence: CASSKGDSQETQYF.

The CDR3 here is CASSLTRGLDQPQHF. The CDR3 bases are TGTGCCAGCAGTTTAACCAGGGGGCTAGATCAGCCCCAGCATTTT. J is TRBJ1-5 and V is TRBV28; 8 nucleotides line up with TRBD1. J gave up 5 bases and V 2 bases, and 5 bases lay outside the gene matches. Germline loops: CDR1 MDHEN, CDR2 SYDVKM. The CDR3 spans 15 residues.

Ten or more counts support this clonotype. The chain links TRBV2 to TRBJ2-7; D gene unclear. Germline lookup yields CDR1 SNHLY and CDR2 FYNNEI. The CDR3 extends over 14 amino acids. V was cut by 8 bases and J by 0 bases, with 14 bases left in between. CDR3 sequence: CASPRLESSYEQYF. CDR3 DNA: TGTGCCAGCCCCCGTCTGGAGAGCTCCTACGAGCAGTACTTC.

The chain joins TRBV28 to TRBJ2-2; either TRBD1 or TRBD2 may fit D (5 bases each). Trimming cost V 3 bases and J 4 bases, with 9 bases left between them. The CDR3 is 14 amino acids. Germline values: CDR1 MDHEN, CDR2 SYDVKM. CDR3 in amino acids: CASSLRGATGELFF. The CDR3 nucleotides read TGTGCCAGCAGTTTGAGAGGGGCCACCGGGGAGCTGTTTTTT.

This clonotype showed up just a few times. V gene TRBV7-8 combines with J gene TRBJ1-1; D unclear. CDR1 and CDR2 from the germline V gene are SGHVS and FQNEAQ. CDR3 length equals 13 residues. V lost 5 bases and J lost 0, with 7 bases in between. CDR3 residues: CASSRVVNTEAFF. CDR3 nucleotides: TGTGCCAGCAGCCGAGTGGTGAACACTGAAGCTTTCTTT.

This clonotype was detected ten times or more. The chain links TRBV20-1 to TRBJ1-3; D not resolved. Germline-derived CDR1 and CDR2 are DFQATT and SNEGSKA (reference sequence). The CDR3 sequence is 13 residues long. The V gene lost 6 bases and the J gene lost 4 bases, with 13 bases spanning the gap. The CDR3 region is CSATIGFGNTIYF. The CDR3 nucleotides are TGCAGTGCCACGATCGGGTTCGGAAACACCATATATTTT.

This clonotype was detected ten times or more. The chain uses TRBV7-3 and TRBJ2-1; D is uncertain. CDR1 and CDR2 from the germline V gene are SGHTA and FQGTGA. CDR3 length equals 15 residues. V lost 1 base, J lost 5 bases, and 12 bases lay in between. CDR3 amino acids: CASSLREQWDNEQFF. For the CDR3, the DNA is TGTGCCAGCAGCTTAAGGGAACAGTGGGACAATGAGCAGTTCTTC.

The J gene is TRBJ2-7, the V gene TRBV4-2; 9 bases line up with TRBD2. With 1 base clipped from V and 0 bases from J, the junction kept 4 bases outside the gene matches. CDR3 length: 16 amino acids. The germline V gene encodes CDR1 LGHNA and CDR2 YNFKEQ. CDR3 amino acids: CASSQVSSGNSYEQYF. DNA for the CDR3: TGTGCCAGCAGCCAAGTCTCTAGCGGGAACTCCTACGAGCAGTACTTC.